The source of this TCR beta chain is a study of T-cell memory formation after mild COVID-19 (dated by TCRdb to 2020 to 2022). About the investigation overall: Most TCR sequence clusters were specific to one of the two donors. In two donors, T-cell clones that expanded and contracted after mild COVID-19 were followed by sequencing TCRalpha and TCRbeta repertoires longitudinally. Two young, previously healthy adult volunteers made up the cohort, one male and one female.

Ficoll-Paque density gradient centrifugation was used to isolate PBMCs. This clonotype has only a few counts. The antigen it recognizes is unknown. Base qualities are not recorded, but no much larger clone differs from it by a single base. Sequenced using an Illumina NovaSeq 6000. Using 5'RACE with constant-segment primers, TCRalpha and TCRbeta cDNA libraries were constructed, with sample barcodes and unique molecular identifiers added in the process. Trizol reagent was used to extract RNA from every sample. Amplification of the libraries took two PCR steps, and the second step added a second sample barcode plus Illumina TruSeq adapters. The libraries were sequenced on an Illumina NovaSeq using 2 x 150 bp paired-end reads. In the source study's methods: Demultiplexing of reads and collapsing into UMI-guided consensus sequences were performed with migec v1.2.7. With mixcr v2.1.11, UMI consensuses were aligned to TRA and TRB V and J templates and assembled into clonotypes. Clonotypes were classified as expanded or contracted when called significant by both edgeR and NoisET, with noise models trained on biological replicates. For edgeR calls, the cutoffs were a false discovery rate-adjusted p below 0.01 and a log2 fold-change threshold of 1. As an exploratory analysis of dynamics, PCA with hierarchical clustering was applied to max-normalized trajectories of the 1000 most abundant clonotypes. Each responding clone was given a CD4 or CD8 phenotype based on the CD4+ and CD8+ repertoires, which had been sequenced separately. TCRdb reworked the public reads: Q25 trimming with fastp, MiXCR clone assembly, productive beta chains retained. Rows with one shared CDR3 protein collapse into an entry with the most common genes and DNA. What appears here as the V and J calls and clone size reflects TCRdb's work, not the paper's. The table for this sample lists around 200,000 distinct CDR3 sequences; 16% of them were counted only once. The ten largest clones add up to just over 2% of the sample.

There are 16 amino acids in the CDR3, from cysteine to phenylalanine inclusive. Here the CDR3 DNA is all that survives: 48 bases in frame from base 1. V trim: 6 bases; J trim: 1 base; unmatched bases: 8. Overall results and qualifications from the work: SARS-CoV-2 specificity of the second-wave clones peaking on day 37 was not confirmed. Contracting CD4+ clones were found mainly in CM and EM memory subsets, while CD8+ clones were enriched in EMRA. Some responding clones were detected in pre-infection memory, which suggested that pre-existing cross-reactive memory T cells had joined the SARS-CoV-2 response. The study covered only a couple of mild cases, and larger cohorts including severe cases with pre-infection samples were considered necessary. From day 15 to 85, contracting clones showed balanced CD4/CD8 phenotypes, whereas a second wave of clones that expanded from day 15 to 37 leaned towards CD4+.

The sequence is built from TRBV12-3 or TRBV12-4 and TRBJ2-1, with 8 middle bases fitting TRBD2. Sequenced material: PBMCs or a T cell subset sorted from them (not recorded which). The clonotype originates from an adult woman who had mild COVID-19 (a few samples of this study predate the infection). The sample titles of this study are shuffled in the database, so cell type and time point are left out; the donor was told from shared clones. The DNA sequence is as follows: TGTGCCAGCAGGGGACTAGTCTTGGGGTCCTACAATGAGCAGTTCTTC. Its translation reads: CASRGLVLGSYNEQFF.